Shown below are 30 T cell receptor beta chains from a single sample sequenced in a study of blood T cell repertoires in COVID-19. Assay: immunoSEQ multiplex PCR; the TCRdb copy retains only in-frame clones and omits some. The sample shows 300,000 to 400,000 clones, about nine tenths of them seen only once. Sequencing was carried out using peripheral blood. The receptors come from a woman in her sixties or seventies with COVID-19, enrolled during active disease.

This clone was seen only once. The chain recombines TRBV5-1 with TRBJ1-2; possible D gene TRBD1, 5 bases. Trimming took 3 bases from V and 4 from J, leaving 16 bases between them. This CDR3 region has 15 residues. CDR1 is SGHRS, CDR2 YFSETQ, per germline. CDR3 sequence: CASSYGGNSGYGYTF. The CDR3 DNA follows: TGCGCCAGCAGCTATGGGGGGAATAGCGGCTATGGCTACACCTTC.

The genes are TRBV6-1 and TRBJ1-5, with unresolved D. The CDR3 loop spans 13 amino acids. The V end was cut by 2 bases, the J end by 7 bases, with 9 bases between. Germline-derived CDR1 and CDR2 are MNHNS and SASEGT. The DNA of the CDR3 is TGTGCCAGCAGTGAACTGTCGGGACAGCCCCAGCATTTT. Translating it yields CASSELSGQPQHF.

The chain uses TRBV24-1 and TRBJ2-1, with 8 bases aligning to TRBD2. V was pared by 5 bases and J by 7 bases, with 6 bases of the junction left unmatched. The CDR3 spans 14 residues. Germline-derived CDR1 and CDR2 are KGHDR and SFDVKD. The CDR3 DNA follows: TGTGCCACCAGTGGTAGCGGGGTTCCTAATGAGCAGTTCTTC. Protein: CATSGSGVPNEQFF.

The chain links TRBV7-2 to TRBJ2-2, with unresolved D. The V and J ends lost 5 bases and 4 bases respectively, with 8 bases between them. CDR3 length: 13 amino acids. Germline CDR1 reads SGHTA; CDR2 reads FQGNSA. The CDR3 DNA sequence: TGTGCCAGCAGCAGAGATACCACCGGGGAGCTGTTTTTT. This codes for CASSRDTTGELFF.

The chain is built from TRBV2 and TRBJ1-5, with 10 positions matching TRBD1. The CDR3 is made up of 13 amino acids. CDR1 and CDR2 (germline): SNHLY, FYNNEI. V lost 4 bases, J lost 8 bases, and 2 bases stayed unmatched. The CDR3 is CASSVGQGEPQHF. The CDR3 DNA sequence: TGTGCCAGCAGTGTCGGACAGGGGGAGCCCCAGCATTTT. Drawing the rest from reference TRBV2 and TRBJ1-5, the complete variable domain is EPEVTQTPSHQVTQMGQEVILRCVPISNHLYFYWYRQILGQKVEFLVSFYNNEISEKSEIFDDQFSVERPDGSNFTLKIRSTKLEDSAMYFCASSVGQGEPQHFGDGTRLSIL.

This clone appeared once. This chain connects TRBV19 to TRBJ1-2; TRBD1 agrees at 7 bases. This CDR3 has 15 residues. V shed 10 bases and J 4 bases; nucleotides not matched to a gene: 15. Germline V gene sequence: CDR1 LNHDA, CDR2 SQIVND (reference sequence). CDR3 coding DNA: TGTGCCACCGGTCAGGGCGGGACAGCGATCTATGGCTACACCTTC. It yields the protein CATGQGGTAIYGYTF.

The chain combines TRBV6-5 with TRBJ1-1, with D possibly matching TRBD1 (5 bases). The germline V and J ends were trimmed by 2 bases and 11 bases, with 9 bases remaining between them. CDR1 and CDR2 (germline): MNHEY, SVGAGI. The CDR3 is 11 residues long. The CDR3 is CASSYQGGAFF. In nucleotides, the CDR3 is TGTGCCAGCAGTTACCAGGGAGGGGCTTTCTTT.

This rearrangement joins TRBV5-1 to TRBJ2-3; no definite D call. Germline loops: CDR1 SGHRS, CDR2 YFSETQ. V shed 2 bases and J shed 0 bases, with 7 bases lying between them. This CDR3 contains 14 residues. CDR3 sequence (DNA): TGCGCCAGCAGCTTCCGTAGAAGCACAGATACGCAGTATTTT. Translation: CASSFRRSTDTQYF.

This chain uses TRBV5-4 with TRBJ1-4; TRBD1 matches at 7 bases. Germline assignment: CDR1 SGHNT and CDR2 YYREEE (reference sequence). V dropped 0 bases and J dropped 4; count of bases not matched to a gene: 0. CDR3 length: 14 amino acids. DNA for the CDR3: TGTGCCAGCAGCTTGGACAGGGGTAATGAAAAACTGTTTTTT. It specifies CASSLDRGNEKLFF.

The chain has TRBV5-1 and TRBJ2-7, with 7 nucleotides matching TRBD2. V lost 4 bases and J lost 6; bases outside the gene matches: 13. Germline CDR1 reads SGHRS; CDR2 reads YFSETQ. The CDR3 is 15 amino acids. The chain's CDR3 is CASSLGSGRVGEQYF. The CDR3 bases are TGCGCCAGCAGCCTGGGGTCAGGGAGGGTAGGCGAGCAGTACTTC.

V usage is TRBV6-4 and J usage is TRBJ1-2; D gene uncertain. V lost 4 bases, J lost 7 bases, and 13 bases lay in between. The germline V gene has CDR1 MRHNA and CDR2 SNTAGT. The CDR3 has 13 amino acids. This CDR3 reads CASSGSMGGGYTF. The CDR3 bases are TGTGCCAGCAGTGGGTCCATGGGAGGTGGCTACACCTTC.

This clone was detected once. The rearrangement uses TRBV5-1 and TRBJ1-6; 10 bases agree with TRBD1. Germline CDR1 and CDR2: SGHRS and YFSETQ. The CDR3 is made up of 14 amino acids. Unmatched junction bases numbered 3, after V lost 5 bases and J lost 7 bases. The CDR3 reads CASRTDRGNSPLHF. Here the CDR3 DNA reads TGCGCCAGCAGGACGGACAGGGGGAATTCACCCCTCCACTTT.

The chain joins TRBV5-1 to TRBJ2-1; D possibly corresponds to TRBD2 (6 bases). Trimming took off 4 bases at V and 2 bases at J, with 16 bases between the two ends. Germline V gene data show CDR1 as SGHRS and CDR2 as YFSETQ. The length of the CDR3 is 16 residues. CDR3 sequence reads: CASSPPLLAPYNEQFF. In DNA form, the CDR3 reads TGCGCCAGCAGCCCCCCCTTACTAGCCCCCTACAATGAGCAGTTCTTC.

The chain recombines TRBV7-9 with TRBJ2-7; unclear D gene. From germline, CDR1 is SEHNR and CDR2 FQNEAQ (reference sequence). The CDR3 is made up of 13 amino acids. V dropped 2 bases and J dropped 0 bases, with 5 bases sitting between them. The chain's CDR3 is CASSLTASYEQYF. The CDR3 coding sequence is TGTGCCAGCAGCTTAACAGCCTCCTACGAGCAGTACTTC.

The rearrangement links TRBV6-2 or TRBV6-3 to TRBJ1-1; D is unresolved. This CDR3 is 16 amino acids long. The germline CDR1 and CDR2 sequences are MNHEY and SVGEGT. Trimming took off 5 bases at V and 10 bases at J, with 26 bases between the two ends. The CDR3 region is CASSRPRSYAPRAAFF. The CDR3 DNA reads as TGTGCCAGCAGTCGTCCGCGTTCCTACGCCCCTCGTGCAGCTTTCTTT.

The chain carries TRBV4-1 and TRBJ1-5; possibly TRBD1 for D (6 bases). CDR1 MGHRA and CDR2 YSYEKL come from the germline V gene. There are 14 residues in the CDR3. Trimming removed 4 bases at V and 3 bases at J, with 10 bases between. CDR3 sequence (DNA): TGCGCCAGCAGCCCTACAGGGCCCAATCAGCCCCAGCATTTT. This codes for CASSPTGPNQPQHF.

V usage is TRBV19 and J usage is TRBJ2-2, with 13 bases fitting TRBD2. The CDR3 is 15 residues long. V lost 2 bases, J lost 6 bases, and 0 bases stayed unmatched. Germline V gene sequence: CDR1 LNHDA, CDR2 SQIVND (reference sequence). The CDR3 DNA sequence: TGTGCCAGTAGTATAACTAGCGGGGGGGCCGGGGAGCTGTTTTTT. Amino acid sequence: CASSITSGGAGELFF.

The rearrangement joins TRBV5-1 to TRBJ2-7, with D possibly matching TRBD2 (6 bases). This CDR3 has 13 amino acids. Per the germline V gene, CDR1 is SGHRS and CDR2 is YFSETQ. V was clipped by 4 bases and J by 3 bases, with 11 bases between them. The CDR3 region is CASSPSGDYEQYF. DNA for the CDR3: TGCGCCAGCAGCCCATCGGGGGACTACGAGCAGTACTTC. The full variable domain, in which reference TRBV5-1 and TRBJ2-7 provide the parts outside the CDR3, is KAGVTQTPRYLIKTRGQQVTLSCSPISGHRSVSWYQQTPGQGLQFLFEYFSETQRNKGNFPGRFSGRQFSNSRSEMNVSTLELGDSALYLCASSPSGDYEQYFGPGTRLTVT.

This clone was counted a single time. V and J are TRBV4-1 and TRBJ1-3; TRBD1 is a possible D gene (5 bases). Germline-derived CDR1 and CDR2 are MGHRA and YSYEKL. The CDR3 length is 15 residues. V was clipped by 1 base and J by 4 bases, with 11 bases between them. CDR3 nucleotide sequence: TGCGCCAGCAGCCAAGTCGGGACTGCAGGAAACACCATATATTTT. Translating gives CASSQVGTAGNTIYF.

This chain uses TRBV7-9 with TRBJ1-1; D not certain. Germline CDR1 reads SEHNR; CDR2 reads FQNEAQ (reference sequence). CDR3 size: 16 residues. V was shortened by 1 base and J by 7 bases, with 19 bases between the two germline ends. The CDR3 loop is CASSLDSRPRVSEAFF. The CDR3 DNA follows: TGTGCCAGCAGCTTAGACTCCCGGCCCCGGGTTAGTGAAGCTTTCTTT.

This clone was counted only a few times. V is TRBV21-1 and J is TRBJ2-5; no DNA check was done on the table's D call, TRBD1. TRBV21-1 represents a pseudogene. The CDR3 length is 11 residues. CDR3 DNA: TGTGCCAGGACAGGTCAAGAGACCCAGTACTTC. Translation: CARTGQETQYF.

This chain links TRBV27 with TRBJ1-5; D ambiguous. Deletions cut 6 bases from V and 3 bases from J, with 9 bases between. Looked up from germline, CDR1 is MNHEY and CDR2 is SMNVEV (reference sequence). The CDR3 is 13 amino acids. Written as DNA, the CDR3 is TGTGCCAGCAGCCCGAGGGACAATCAGCCCCAGCATTTT. Translated: CASSPRDNQPQHF.

This clone was seen once. This chain links TRBV2 with TRBJ2-3; possibly TRBD1 for D (6 bases). The germline V and J ends were trimmed by 3 bases and 4 bases, with 8 bases remaining between them. Per germline, CDR1 SNHLY and CDR2 FYNNEI. The CDR3 is 13 residues long. The CDR3 sequence is CASSENRADTQYF. DNA for the CDR3: TGTGCCAGCAGTGAGAACAGGGCAGATACGCAGTATTTT. Drawing the rest from reference TRBV2 and TRBJ2-3, the complete variable domain is EPEVTQTPSHQVTQMGQEVILRCVPISNHLYFYWYRQILGQKVEFLVSFYNNEISEKSEIFDDQFSVERPDGSNFTLKIRSTKLEDSAMYFCASSENRADTQYFGPGTRLTVL.

V is TRBV28 and J is TRBJ1-6, with 7 bases aligning to TRBD1. The CDR3 contains 15 residues. V shed 3 bases, J shed 14 bases, and the junction held 13 bases outside the gene matches. Germline loops: CDR1 MDHEN, CDR2 SYDVKM. The CDR3 region is CASSLGSSPRGALHF. The CDR3 DNA reads as TGTGCCAGCAGTTTGGGATCCAGTCCCAGGGGGGCCCTCCACTTT. The variable domain in full, with the rest retrieved from reference TRBV28 and TRBJ1-6, is DVKVTQSSRYLVKRTGEKVFLECVQDMDHENMFWYRQDPGLGLRLIYFSYDVKMKEKGDIPEGYSVSREKKERFSLILESASTNQTSMYLCASSLGSSPRGALHFGNGTRLTVT.

The chain carries TRBV18 and TRBJ1-2, with 12 bases fitting TRBD1. Germline CDR1 and CDR2: KGHSH and LQKENI. V trimming: 4 bases; J trimming: 6 bases; junction bases outside the gene matches: 6. This CDR3 contains 15 residues. CDR3 region: CASSQGQGARDGYTF. The CDR3, as DNA: TGTGCCAGCTCACAGGGACAGGGGGCGCGGGATGGCTACACCTTC.

Only one count was recorded for this clone. The V and J genes are TRBV2 and TRBJ1-1, with a tentative D call TRBD1 (5 bases). Trimming left V 4 bases short and J 1 base short, with 7 bases between. From germline, CDR1 is SNHLY and CDR2 FYNNEI. The CDR3 has 13 residues. The CDR3 sequence is CASSADRNTEAFF. For the CDR3, the DNA is TGTGCCAGCAGTGCAGACAGGAACACTGAAGCTTTCTTT.

The chain joins TRBV27 to TRBJ2-2, with D unclear. CDR1 and CDR2 from the germline V gene are MNHEY and SMNVEV (reference sequence). Trimming pared 0 bases from V and 0 bases from J, leaving 8 bases between. The CDR3 runs 16 residues. CDR3 sequence (DNA): TGTGCCAGCAGTTTATCACAAAGAACGAACACCGGGGAGCTGTTTTTT. This codes for CASSLSQRTNTGELFF.

The chain is built from TRBV7-2 and TRBJ2-7; maybe TRBD1 (5 bases). Trimming shortened V by 2 bases and J by 2 bases, and 10 bases separated the two germline ends. Germline V gives CDR1 SGHTA, CDR2 FQGNSA. The CDR3 is 14 residues long. CDR3 residues: CASSLTRETYEQYF. Written as DNA, the CDR3 is TGTGCCAGCAGCTTAACCAGGGAAACCTACGAGCAGTACTTC.

The J gene is TRBJ2-7, the V gene TRBV28; a weak D match, TRBD2 (7 bases). The V gene's germline CDR1 is MDHEN and CDR2 SYDVKM. The CDR3 is 14 amino acids. The germline V and J ends were trimmed by 4 bases and 6 bases, with 16 bases remaining between them. Written as DNA, the CDR3 is TGTGCCAGCAGTTATAGGAACAGGGAGGGCGAGCAGTACTTC. Translated: CASSYRNREGEQYF. The variable domain in full, completed from reference TRBV28 and TRBJ2-7, reads DVKVTQSSRYLVKRTGEKVFLECVQDMDHENMFWYRQDPGLGLRLIYFSYDVKMKEKGDIPEGYSVSREKKERFSLILESASTNQTSMYLCASSYRNREGEQYFGPGTRLTVT.

Details on this clone: The sample carries other DNA sequences with the same CDR3. The gene calls are TRBV24-1 and TRBJ2-3; D not resolved. The V gene lost 3 bases and the J gene lost 0 bases, with 3 bases spanning the gap. The length of the CDR3 is 13 residues. CDR1 is KGHDR, CDR2 SFDVKD, per germline. The chain's CDR3 is CATSDPSTDTQYF. The DNA for the CDR3 is TGTGCCACCAGTGATCCGAGCACAGATACGCAGTATTTT.